These 6 T cell receptor beta chains came from one sample sequenced in a study of blood T cell repertoires in COVID-19. Assay: immunoSEQ multiplex PCR; the TCRdb copy retains only in-frame clones and omits some. Of roughly 220,000 clones listed, around 86% are singletons. Sequenced material: peripheral blood. The origin of the receptors is a woman over 75 with COVID-19, enrolled during active disease.

The chain uses TRBV19 and TRBJ1-5; 7 bases are a match to TRBD1. V was pared by 7 bases and J by 0 bases, with 9 bases of the junction left unmatched. CDR1 and CDR2 from the germline V gene are LNHDA and SQIVND (reference sequence). CDR3 size: 16 residues. CDR3 sequence: CASIDKGGVSNQPQHF. CDR3 coding DNA: TGTGCCAGTATCGACAAAGGGGGCGTTAGCAATCAGCCCCAGCATTTT.

The rearrangement joins TRBV19 to TRBJ1-1; 7 nucleotides match TRBD1. Germline V gene sequence: CDR1 LNHDA, CDR2 SQIVND (reference sequence). J gave up 10 bases and V 5 bases, and 25 bases lay outside the gene matches. This CDR3 has 18 amino acids. The CDR3 DNA follows: TGTGCCAGTAGTCCATCGAGACAGGGATACCTCGGCATTGTGGGAGCTTTCTTT. Residues: CASSPSRQGYLGIVGAFF.

V gene TRBV4-1 combines with J gene TRBJ1-5; D not certain. The germline CDR1 and CDR2 sequences are MGHRA and YSYEKL. V gave up 1 base and J gave up 0 bases, with 10 bases separating them. CDR3 length: 16 residues. CDR3 DNA: TGCGCCAGCAGCCAAGGCCCCGGGATTAGCAATCAGCCCCAGCATTTT. Amino acids: CASSQGPGISNQPQHF.

The genes are TRBV7-2 and TRBJ2-3; TRBD1 might be the D (6 bases). CDR1 is SGHTA and CDR2 is FQGNSA in the germline V gene. V was trimmed by 1 base and J by 4 bases, leaving 12 bases between them. The CDR3 has 15 residues. The CDR3: CASSLGGHPPDTQYF. CDR3 in DNA: TGTGCCAGCAGCTTAGGGGGACACCCACCAGATACGCAGTATTTT.

The chain joins TRBV5-1 to TRBJ2-1; the D gene is possibly TRBD2 (6 bases). Germline CDR1 and CDR2: SGHRS and YFSETQ. V shed 4 bases and J shed 7 bases, with 15 bases lying between them. This CDR3 has 14 residues. CDR3 coding DNA: TGCGCCAGCAGCAACCTTCGGCGGGGTAATGAGCAGTTCTTC. It encodes CASSNLRRGNEQFF.

The chain combines TRBV30 with TRBJ1-2, with 12 bases matching TRBD1. CDR3 length equals 17 residues. The V gene end was trimmed by 7 bases and the J gene end by 5 bases; junction bases not matched to a gene: 17. In germline, CDR1 is GTSNPN, CDR2 SVGIG (reference sequence). CDR3 coding DNA: TGTGCCTACGAAAAGCGGGACAGGGGGCCGAAGGCATATGGCTACACCTTC. Residues: CAYEKRDRGPKAYGYTF.